This paragraph reports one T cell receptor (beta chain). The table came from immunoSEQ multiplex PCR; TCRdb's copy has only in-frame clones and leaves some out. The sample shows approximately 150,000 clones, about 94% of them seen only once. These data originate in a study of control samples from healthy donors and cancer patients. In germline, CDR1 is MNHEY, CDR2 SMNVEV (reference sequence). CDR3 length: 15 amino acids. Trimming removed 8 bases from V and 2 bases from J; junction bases left unmatched: 10. This clonotype was obtained from a man aged 60 to 75 with colorectal cancer. The sequenced sample consisted of PBMCs. The chain carries TRBV27 and TRBJ2-7, with TRBD1 matching over 9 bases. This CDR3 is CASGPGTGRTYEQYF. CDR3 in DNA: TGTGCCAGCGGACCCGGGACAGGGCGTACCTACGAGCAGTACTTC.